A single sample is the source of the 2 T cell receptor beta chains below, sequenced in a study of monozygotic twins with inflammatory bowel disease. TCRdb reprocessed the 5' RACE reads; each CDR3 protein has one entry and no DNA is given. This sample carries a few hundred thousand distinct CDR3 sequences, with approximately 5.4% going to the ten biggest clones. Sequenced material: blood. These receptors were collected from a human donor with ulcerative colitis or Crohn's disease, or a healthy co-twin of an affected twin (not recorded which).

The chain combines TRBV10-3 with TRBJ2-2. This CDR3 has 13 amino acids. Germline CDR1 ENHRY, CDR2 SYGVKD. This CDR3 is CAISTVNTGELFF.

The chain has TRBV6-1 and TRBJ2-3; the D call from TCRdb, TRBD1, cannot be confirmed without DNA. Germline values: CDR1 MNHNS, CDR2 SASEGT. This CDR3 is built from 15 residues. The CDR3 spells CASSKTEGWTDTQYF.